The 20 T cell receptor beta chains below come from one sample, sequenced in a study of early T cells in non-severe SARS-CoV-2 infection. TCRdb used MiXCR to reprocess the 5' RACE reads, holding one entry per CDR3 protein. The table records fewer than 120,000 distinct CDR3 sequences, 10% to 15% of them present only once. The input for sequencing was whole blood, taken at baseline. These receptors were collected from an adult who was a healthcare worker with PCR-confirmed SARS-CoV-2 infection or an uninfected control (not recorded which).

This clonotype was counted ten times or more. The chain joins TRBV12-3 or TRBV12-4 to TRBJ1-1, with D possibly TRBD1 on 5 matching bases. The CDR3 runs 15 residues. V was clipped by 6 bases and J by 1 base, with 15 bases between them. This CDR3 is CASSRDLTPNTEAFF. The CDR3, as DNA: TGTGCCAGCAGCCGGGACCTGACACCGAACACTGAAGCTTTCTTT.

This clonotype was observed at least ten times. This rearrangement joins TRBV6-5 to TRBJ1-1; D ambiguous. Trimming stripped 8 bases from V and 4 bases from J, with 20 bases between. CDR3 size: 15 residues. Germline V gene lookup returns CDR1 MNHEY and CDR2 SVGAGI. The CDR3 protein is CASSASFIGGTEAFF. In nucleotides, the CDR3 is TGTGCCAGCTCGGCCAGTTTCATCGGCGGCACTGAAGCTTTCTTT.

V usage is TRBV12-3 or TRBV12-4 and J usage is TRBJ1-2, with D possibly being TRBD1 (5 bases). The V and J ends lost 5 bases and 8 bases respectively, with 18 bases between them. This CDR3 has 14 residues. CDR3 region: CASSGKQDLYGYTF. CDR3 DNA sequence: TGTGCCAGCAGTGGGAAACAGGATTTGTACGGCTACACCTTC.

This clonotype was seen many times. The V gene is TRBV20-1, the J gene TRBJ1-1; no reliable D call. Trimming left V 6 bases short and J 1 base short, with 21 bases between. The germline V gene has CDR1 DFQATT and CDR2 SNEGSKA (reference sequence). The CDR3 sequence is 16 residues long. The CDR3 DNA reads TGCAGTGCCCGCAACCACCGGGAGGCGTCGAACACTGAAGCTTTCTTT. Protein: CSARNHREASNTEAFF.

The genes are TRBV21-1 and TRBJ2-1; no check of the table's D call, TRBD2, against the DNA was made. TRBV21-1 is a known pseudogene. This CDR3 contains 16 residues. This chain's CDR3 is CASSPEKAQPYNEQFF. The CDR3 nucleotides are TGTGCCAGCAGCCCTGAGAAGGCCCAGCCGTACAATGAGCAGTTCTTC.

In the case of this clonotype: This clone may be a read error of a much larger clone one base away. The rearrangement uses TRBV7-8 and TRBJ2-2; D is uncertain. The germline gives CDR1 SGHVS, CDR2 FQNEAQ. There are 13 residues in the CDR3. V was shortened by 3 bases and J by 3 bases, with 5 bases between the two germline ends. CDR3 nucleotide sequence: TGTGCCAGCAGCTTGTGGGACACCGGGGAGCTGTTTTTT. Its protein is CASSLWDTGELFF.

This clonotype has ten or more counts. The V and J genes are TRBV7-2 and TRBJ2-3; TRBD1 might be the D (5 bases). Deletions cut 3 bases from V and 0 bases from J, with 10 bases between. This CDR3 has 15 residues. Per germline, CDR1 SGHTA and CDR2 FQGNSA. CDR3 DNA: TGTGCCAGCAGCTTGACAGCTACTAGCACAGATACGCAGTATTTT. Protein product: CASSLTATSTDTQYF.

The chain employs TRBV7-9 and TRBJ1-3; the match to TRBD1 covers 8 bases. Germline CDR1 SEHNR, CDR2 FQNEAQ (reference sequence). The ends lost 5 bases at V and 16 bases at J; junction bases unmatched: 13. CDR3 length: 13 residues. Written as DNA, the CDR3 is TGTGCCAGCAGCGGAGGACAGGGCCGCCGTCTCTATTTT. Translated: CASSGGQGRRLYF.

This clonotype was seen many times. J is TRBJ1-5 and V is TRBV30; no clear D. Looked up from germline, CDR1 is GTSNPN and CDR2 is SVGIG (reference sequence). Trimming left V 3 bases short and J 4 bases short, with 16 bases between. This CDR3 has 15 residues. Here the CDR3 reads CAWRASGRGNQPQHF. The CDR3 DNA sequence: TGTGCCTGGAGGGCGAGCGGACGGGGAAATCAGCCCCAGCATTTT.

The chain combines TRBV7-9 with TRBJ2-5; D is unclear. With 3 bases removed from V and 4 bases from J, the gap between germline ends came to 6 bases. CDR3 length: 12 amino acids. In germline, CDR1 is SEHNR, CDR2 FQNEAQ (reference sequence). The CDR3 bases are TGTGCCAGCAGCTTTGAGGCAGAGACCCAGTACTTC. Its protein product is CASSFEAETQYF.

This clonotype was counted a few times. V gene TRBV3-1 combines with J gene TRBJ2-7, with no clear D. Trimming took off 1 base at V and 6 bases at J, with 4 bases between the two ends. Per germline, CDR1 LGHDT and CDR2 YNNKEL (reference sequence). The CDR3 runs 11 residues. For the CDR3, the DNA is TGTGCCAGCAGCCAAGTATCCGAGCAGTACTTC. Protein sequence: CASSQVSEQYF.

Ten or more counts support this clonotype. The chain employs TRBV27 and TRBJ1-2; D perhaps matches TRBD1 (5 bases). CDR3 size: 14 residues. The germline gives CDR1 MNHEY, CDR2 SMNVEV (reference sequence). The V gene lost 8 bases and the J gene lost 3 bases, with 16 bases spanning the gap. The CDR3 DNA follows: TGTGCCAGCGAGGTACCGGGACCGGACTATGGCTACACCTTC. Protein: CASEVPGPDYGYTF.

Only a few counts were recorded for this clonotype. The chain couples TRBV7-2 to TRBJ1-5, with unresolved D. This CDR3 has 15 amino acids. CDR1 is SGHTA, CDR2 FQGNSA, per germline. V dropped 1 base and J dropped 7 bases, with 14 bases sitting between them. In nucleotides, the CDR3 is TGTGCCAGCAGCTTAGTGTTGGTGGGTGTGCAGCCCCAGCATTTT. Translating it yields CASSLVLVGVQPQHF. The complete variable domain, with remaining parts taken from reference TRBV7-2 and TRBJ1-5, reads GAGVSQSPSNKVTEKGKDVELRCDPISGHTALYWYRQSLGQGLEFLIYFQGNSAPDKSGLPSDRFSAERTGGSVSTLTIQRTQQEDSAVYLCASSLVLVGVQPQHFGDGTRLSIL.

The chain combines TRBV5-1 with TRBJ1-6; 7 bases fit TRBD1. CDR1 SGHRS and CDR2 YFSETQ come from the germline V gene. The length of the CDR3 is 14 residues. J gave up 14 bases and V 4 bases, and 12 bases lay outside the gene matches. The CDR3, as DNA: TGCGCCAGCAGCCTAGGGACAGCAAGAGAGACCCTCCACTTT. Residues: CASSLGTARETLHF.

CDR3 protein: CASDSYGGSPKETQYF. The CDR3 region has the DNA TGTGCCAGCGACTCATATGGCGGGAGCCCCAAAGAGACCCAGTACTTC. The J gene is TRBJ2-5, the V gene TRBV28, with 7 bases matching TRBD2. The CDR3 has 16 residues. Germline V gene sequence: CDR1 MDHEN, CDR2 SYDVKM. J was trimmed by 3 bases and V by 8 bases; bases with no gene match: 15.

A single count supports this clonotype. Relative to the germline gene, one junction end is altered; a read error may explain this. This chain links TRBV19 with TRBJ1-2; perhaps TRBD1 as D (5 bases). Per germline, CDR1 LNHDA and CDR2 SQIVND (reference sequence). CDR3 length equals 15 residues. The CDR3 region is CAISPPGRGNYGYTF. For the CDR3, the DNA is TGTGCCATTAGTCCTCCGGGTAGGGGAAACTATGGCTACACCTTC.

The gene calls are TRBV20-1 and TRBJ2-1; 10 bases match TRBD1. The CDR3 extends over 15 amino acids. Germline-derived CDR1 and CDR2 are DFQATT and SNEGSKA (reference sequence). V gave up 3 bases and J gave up 4 bases; unmatched junction bases: 6. The CDR3 nucleotides read TGCAGTGCTAGGGGGGACAGGGGATCTTACAATGAGCAGTTCTTC. It codes for CSARGDRGSYNEQFF.

The chain recombines TRBV6-2 or TRBV6-3 with TRBJ2-1, with D tentatively TRBD1 (6 bases). The germline V gene encodes CDR1 MNHEY and CDR2 SVGEGT. Trimming stripped 6 bases from V and 0 bases from J, with 15 bases between. The CDR3 runs to 16 residues. CDR3 residues: CASRPRTEDSYNEQFF. DNA of the CDR3: TGTGCCAGCAGACCGCGGACAGAGGACTCCTACAATGAGCAGTTCTTC.

The sample holds a few counts of this clonotype. The CDR3 sequence: CASSTQGSYEQYF. Here the CDR3 DNA reads TGTGCCAGCAGCACACAGGGATCCTACGAGCAGTACTTC. The gene calls are TRBV6-5 and TRBJ2-7; D may be TRBD1 (6 bases). CDR1 MNHEY and CDR2 SVGAGI come from the germline V gene. The CDR3 runs 13 residues. V lost 6 bases to trimming and J lost 1 base, with 10 bases between them.

The genes are TRBV24-1 and TRBJ1-2; no clear D gene. Between the trimmed V and J ends, which lost 5 bases and 1 base, there was a span of 4 bases. Germline V gives CDR1 KGHDR, CDR2 SFDVKD. CDR3 length equals 12 residues. CDR3 protein: CATSGFNYGYTF. CDR3 nucleotide sequence: TGTGCCACCAGTGGCTTTAACTATGGCTACACCTTC.